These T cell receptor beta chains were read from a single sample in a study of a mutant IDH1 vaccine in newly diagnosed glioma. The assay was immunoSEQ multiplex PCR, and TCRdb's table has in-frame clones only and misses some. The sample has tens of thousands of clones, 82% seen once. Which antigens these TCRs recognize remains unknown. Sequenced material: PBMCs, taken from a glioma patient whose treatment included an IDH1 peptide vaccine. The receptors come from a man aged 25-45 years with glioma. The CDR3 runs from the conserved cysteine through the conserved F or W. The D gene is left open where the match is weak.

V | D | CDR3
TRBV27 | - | CASRYSNYGYTF
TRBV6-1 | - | CASSERSGYTDTQYF
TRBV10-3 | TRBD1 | CAIGQGDLGYGYTF
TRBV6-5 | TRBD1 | CASSLTGEYSNQPQHF
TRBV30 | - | CAWSQVFEAFF
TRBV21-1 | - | CASSKADSGPTGYNEQFF
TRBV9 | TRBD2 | CASSSRLANSYEQYF
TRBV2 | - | CASSERRGLNTEAFF
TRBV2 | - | CASGWTEETQYF
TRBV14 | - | CASSQDVGSLLLGEQYF
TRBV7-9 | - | CASNRDGDMNTEAFF
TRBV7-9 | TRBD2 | CASSFPRSGRGEQYF
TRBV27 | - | CASSLSDPGYYEQYF
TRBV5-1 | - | CASSTTGLEAFF
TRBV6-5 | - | CASSYSISGQETQYF
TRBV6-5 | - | CASSYRQLNEKLFF
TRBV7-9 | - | CASSLVAYGYTF
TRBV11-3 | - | CASSLDGETQYF
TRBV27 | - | CASSFVHRDSEAFF
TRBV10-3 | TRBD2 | CAISDAGGPDTGELFF
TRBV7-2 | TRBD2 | CASTRGREGLYEQYF
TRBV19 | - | CASSWKGFPSAYEQYF
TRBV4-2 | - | CAATDSRVNTEAFF
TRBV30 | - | CAWDEVANYGYTF
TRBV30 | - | CAWRRDRLHF
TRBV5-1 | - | CASSLGGADNEQYF
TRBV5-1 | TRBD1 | CASSFVTGANGYTF
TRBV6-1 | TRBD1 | CASTGQWNTEAFF
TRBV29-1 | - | CSVTLHNEQFF
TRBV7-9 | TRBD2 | CASSLSPSGSYEQYF
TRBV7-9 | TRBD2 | CASSPRGRERNEQYF
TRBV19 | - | CASSIRALGTGELFF
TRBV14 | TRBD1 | CASSQPRGRTGGYEQYF
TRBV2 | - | CASSDRGTAGNTIYF
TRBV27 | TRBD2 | CASSLPPGSGAFEQYF
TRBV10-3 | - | CAISEAKRYEQYF
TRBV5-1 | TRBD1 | CASSVDRGGNEQYF
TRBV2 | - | CASSRGTDGDTQYF
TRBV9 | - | CASSVEGGSAALVEQYF
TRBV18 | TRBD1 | CASSYRQGEIFEQYF
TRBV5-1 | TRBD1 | CASSLITGAYYEQYF
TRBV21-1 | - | CASPKRDRISYEQYF
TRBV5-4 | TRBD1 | CASSSGTGSGQPQHF
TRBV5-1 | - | CASSSDLAGEQYF
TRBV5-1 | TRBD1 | CASSSGTANYGYTF
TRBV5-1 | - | CASSDLEANVLTF
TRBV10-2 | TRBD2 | CASSESLAGGPTHDNEQFF
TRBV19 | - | CASSTRTEWTGQPQHF